A single sample gave rise to the 10 T cell receptor beta chains below, sequenced in a study of blood T cells in healthy people across ages. A J-beta primer mix and a sample-barcoded 5' primer were used in a second PCR of roughly 6 to 11 cycles. TCRdb recomputed calls from the 5' RACE reads with MiXCR, one row per CDR3 protein. This sample carries some 1.7 million distinct CDR3 sequences, 28% of them seen once, and the ten largest clones take over 7%. Source material: blood. These receptors were obtained from a woman in her 30s in good health.

This clonotype has a count of ten or more. The rearrangement uses TRBV10-3 and TRBJ2-5, with 12 bases matching TRBD2. The trim removed 5 bases at V and 0 bases at J, leaving 1 base unmatched. The CDR3 runs 15 residues. Germline CDR1 is ENHRY and CDR2 is SYGVKD. The CDR3 sequence is CAISTSGGNQETQYF. The CDR3 DNA reads TGTGCCATCAGTACTAGCGGGGGGAACCAAGAGACCCAGTACTTC.

The chain uses TRBV11-2 and TRBJ2-4; TRBD2 aligns across 10 bases. J lost 9 bases, V lost 5 bases, and 7 bases had no gene match. There are 14 residues in the CDR3. Germline V gene sequence: CDR1 SGHAT, CDR2 FQNNGV. CDR3 region: CASSPLAGVVIQYF. In nucleotides, the CDR3 is TGTGCCAGCAGCCCTCTAGCGGGAGTGGTCATTCAGTACTTC.

At least ten counts were recorded for this clonotype. This sequence joins TRBV29-1 and TRBJ2-7; perhaps TRBD2 as D (6 bases). The CDR3 runs 12 residues. From germline, CDR1 is SQVTM and CDR2 ANQGSEA. Trimming left V 7 bases short and J 0 bases short, with 10 bases between. CDR3 nucleotide sequence: TGCAGCGGGGGGGACTCCTCCTACGAGCAGTACTTC. It codes for CSGGDSSYEQYF.

J is TRBJ1-4 and V is TRBV5-1; D is perhaps TRBD1 (5 bases). With 1 base removed from V and 5 bases from J, the gap between germline ends came to 9 bases. This CDR3 has 14 residues. Germline CDR1 and CDR2: SGHRS and YFSETQ. CDR3 DNA: TGCGCCAGCAGCTTGATGGCAGGGAATGAAAAACTGTTTTTT. Its protein product is CASSLMAGNEKLFF.

The DNA of the CDR3 is TGTGCCAGCAGTCAAACCCAAGAGACCCAGTTCTTC. Translated: CASSQTQETQFF. This rearrangement joins TRBV6-2 or TRBV6-3 to TRBJ2-5; D gene uncertain. The end of the DNA is better explained by TRBJ2-1, so the J call may be wrong. The germline V gene encodes CDR1 MNHEY and CDR2 SVGEGT. This CDR3 spans 12 amino acids.

This clonotype was seen only a few times. The chain links TRBV10-3 to TRBJ2-7, with 7 nucleotides matching TRBD2. CDR1 and CDR2 from the germline V gene are ENHRY and SYGVKD. This CDR3 comprises 12 residues. Unmatched junction bases numbered 4, after V lost 11 bases and J lost 0 bases. DNA for the CDR3: TGTGCCCCTACGGGGGGCTCCTACGAGCAGTACTTC. Protein sequence: CAPTGGSYEQYF.

The CDR3 sequence is CAISELDRGNYGYTF. DNA of the CDR3: TGTGCCATCAGTGAGTTGGACAGGGGGAACTATGGCTACACCTTC. The V call is TRBV10-3, the J call TRBJ1-2, with 10 bases matching TRBD1. CDR1 and CDR2 from the germline V gene are ENHRY and SYGVKD. V was clipped by 1 base and J by 2 bases; unmatched bases: 1. This CDR3 is 15 amino acids long.

The chain carries TRBV20-1 and TRBJ2-3, with a tentative D call TRBD2 (5 bases). The germline CDR1 and CDR2 sequences are DFQATT and SNEGSKA (reference sequence). V was clipped by 4 bases and J by 1 base, with 12 bases between them. The CDR3 extends over 14 amino acids. The CDR3 sequence: CSAILGLGTDTQYF. CDR3 sequence (DNA): TGCAGTGCTATACTAGGGCTCGGCACAGATACGCAGTATTTT.

The rearrangement links TRBV6-2 or TRBV6-3 to TRBJ2-1; 8 nucleotides match TRBD2. V lost 7 bases, J lost 7 bases, and 9 bases stayed unmatched. The CDR3 sequence is 14 residues long. Germline CDR1 reads MNHEY; CDR2 reads SVGEGT. In DNA, the CDR3 is TGTGCCAGCACCCTGCCCAGCGGGAGTAATGAGCAGTTCTTC. Its translation is CASTLPSGSNEQFF.

The gene calls are TRBV6-5 and TRBJ2-2; D perhaps matches TRBD2 (5 bases). The germline V gene encodes CDR1 MNHEY and CDR2 SVGAGI. The ends were cut back, 5 bases at V and 3 bases at J, with 10 bases in the middle. This CDR3 region has 14 residues. In DNA, the CDR3 is TGTGCCAGCAGTCAGGAGGTCGACACCGGGGAGCTGTTTTTT. As protein: CASSQEVDTGELFF.